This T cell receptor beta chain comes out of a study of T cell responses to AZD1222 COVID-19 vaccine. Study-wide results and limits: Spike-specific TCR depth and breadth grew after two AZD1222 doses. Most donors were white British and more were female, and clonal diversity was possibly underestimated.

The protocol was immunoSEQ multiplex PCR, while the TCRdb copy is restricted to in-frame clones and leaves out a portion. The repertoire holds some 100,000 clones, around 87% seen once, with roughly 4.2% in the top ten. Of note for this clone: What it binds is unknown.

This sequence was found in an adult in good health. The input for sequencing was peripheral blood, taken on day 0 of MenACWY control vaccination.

The CDR3 loop is CASSPRDTDNQPQHF. CDR3 in DNA: TGCGCCAGCAGCCCGCGGGACACCGACAATCAGCCCCAGCATTTT. The V call is TRBV4-1, the J call TRBJ1-5, with D tentatively TRBD1 (6 bases). CDR3 length: 15 residues. The V end was cut by 4 bases, the J end by 3 bases, with 13 bases between. CDR1 MGHRA and CDR2 YSYEKL come from the germline V gene.